This T cell receptor (beta chain) was documented in a study of blood T cell repertoires in COVID-19. Looking at the study overall: Sample material is recorded as cDNA or gDNA derived from T cells, B-cell-depleted T cells, or PBMCs.

Produced via immunoSEQ multiplex PCR; TCRdb's table is partial and in-frame only. The sample holds 150,000 to 200,000 clones; 82% are singletons and the top ten take approximately 9.9%. Trimming pared 11 bases from V and 4 bases from J, leaving 6 bases between. CDR1 is MNHNS and CDR2 is SASEGT in the germline V gene. The CDR3 extends over 10 amino acids. Cohort allocation depended upon clinical history that participants reported. Resolution of symptoms, clearance, or two negative PCRs was present in recovered Cohort 3 donors. This clonotype was obtained from a man in his forties or fifties who had recovered from COVID-19. What was sequenced was PBMCs or T cells enriched from blood (not recorded which). The chain carries TRBV6-1 and TRBJ2-1; D gene uncertain. The CDR3 DNA reads as TGTGCCGTCTTTTACAATGAGCAGTTCTTC. This gives the protein CAVFYNEQFF.